This TCR beta chain was obtained from a study of shared clonotypes between healthy human individuals. Study summary: A couple of female and a few male donors aged 18 to 49 were enrolled. The study, taken as a whole, reports: Researchers sampled blood only, noting tissue repertoires likely differ. Of the naive CD4 clonotypes, roughly 5% were shared across a few donors.

As regards this clone: Its antigen is unknown.

This CDR3 spans 15 amino acids. CDR1 is LGHNA and CDR2 is YSLEER in the germline V gene. V lost 0 bases, J lost 6 bases, and 9 bases lay in between. The method was immunoSEQ multiplex PCR; TCRdb's version includes in-frame clones alone and lacks a portion of them. The sample shows 2,500,000 or so clones, roughly 93% of them seen only once. The receptor was isolated from a man younger than 35 in good health. Some clones in this sample may be carry-over from other donors' samples. Material: naive CD4+ T cells from PBMCs. Sample subset: CD45RA+ positively selected. This sequence joins TRBV4-3 and TRBJ1-6; D is unresolved. The CDR3 region has the DNA TGCGCCAGCAGCCAAGAGACGGGTATTAATTCACCCCTCCACTTT. It is translated as CASSQETGINSPLHF.